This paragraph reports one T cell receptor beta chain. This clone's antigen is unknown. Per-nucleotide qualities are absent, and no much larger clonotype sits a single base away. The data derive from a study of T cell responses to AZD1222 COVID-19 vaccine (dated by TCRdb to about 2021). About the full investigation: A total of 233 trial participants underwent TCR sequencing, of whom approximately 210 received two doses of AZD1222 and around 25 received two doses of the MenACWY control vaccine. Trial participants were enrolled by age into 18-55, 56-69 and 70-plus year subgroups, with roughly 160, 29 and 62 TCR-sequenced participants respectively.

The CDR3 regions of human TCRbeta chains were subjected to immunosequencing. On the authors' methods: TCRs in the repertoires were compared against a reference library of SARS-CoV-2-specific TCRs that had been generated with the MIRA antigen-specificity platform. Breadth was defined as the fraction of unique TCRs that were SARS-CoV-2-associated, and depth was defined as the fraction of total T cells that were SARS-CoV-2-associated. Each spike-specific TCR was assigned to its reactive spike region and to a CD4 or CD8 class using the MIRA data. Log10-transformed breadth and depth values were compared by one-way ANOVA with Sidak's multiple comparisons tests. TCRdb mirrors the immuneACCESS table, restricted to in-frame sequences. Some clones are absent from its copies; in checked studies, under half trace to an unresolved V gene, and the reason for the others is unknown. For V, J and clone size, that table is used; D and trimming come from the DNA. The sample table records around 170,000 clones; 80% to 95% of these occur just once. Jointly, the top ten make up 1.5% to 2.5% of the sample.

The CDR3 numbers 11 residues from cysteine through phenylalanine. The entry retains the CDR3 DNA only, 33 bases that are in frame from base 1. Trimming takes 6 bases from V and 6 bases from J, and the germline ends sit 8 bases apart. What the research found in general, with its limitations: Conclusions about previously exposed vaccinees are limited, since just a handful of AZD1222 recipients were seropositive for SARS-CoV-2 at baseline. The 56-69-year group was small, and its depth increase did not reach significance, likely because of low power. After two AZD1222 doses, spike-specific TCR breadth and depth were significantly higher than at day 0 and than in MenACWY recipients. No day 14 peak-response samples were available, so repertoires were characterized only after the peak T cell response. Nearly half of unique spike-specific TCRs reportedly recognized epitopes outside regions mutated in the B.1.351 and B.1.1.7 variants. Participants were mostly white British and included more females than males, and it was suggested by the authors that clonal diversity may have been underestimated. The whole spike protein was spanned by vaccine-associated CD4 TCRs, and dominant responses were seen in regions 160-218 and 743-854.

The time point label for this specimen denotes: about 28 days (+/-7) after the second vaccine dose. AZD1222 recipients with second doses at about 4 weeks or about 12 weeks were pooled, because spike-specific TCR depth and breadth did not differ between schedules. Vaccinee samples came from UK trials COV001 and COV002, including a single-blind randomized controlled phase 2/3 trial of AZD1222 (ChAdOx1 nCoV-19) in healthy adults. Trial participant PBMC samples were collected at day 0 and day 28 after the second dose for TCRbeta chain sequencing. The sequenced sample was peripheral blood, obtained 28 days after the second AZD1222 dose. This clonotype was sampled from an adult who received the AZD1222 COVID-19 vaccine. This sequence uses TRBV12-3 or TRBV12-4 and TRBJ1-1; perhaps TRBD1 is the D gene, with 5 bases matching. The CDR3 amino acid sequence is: CASSRGAEAFF. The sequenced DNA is TGTGCCAGCAGCCGGGGGGCTGAAGCTTTCTTT.